A single sample is the source of the 31 T cell receptor beta chains below, sequenced in a study of T cell repertoires and leukemia-associated antigens. TCRdb reprocessed the 5' RACE reads with MiXCR, giving one entry per CDR3 protein. Counted here are roughly 10,000 distinct CDR3 sequences, about 43% occurring once; the ten biggest clones make up approximately 57%. Their antigens are not known. Sequencing used CD3+ T cells sorted from blood and cultured. The source of these receptors is a female donor in good health.

This clonotype was recorded a few times. The chain couples TRBV7-9 to TRBJ2-7; unclear D gene. The CDR3 runs to 14 residues. V was clipped by 5 bases and J by 1 base, with 12 bases between them. Per germline, CDR1 SEHNR and CDR2 FQNEAQ (reference sequence). In nucleotides, the CDR3 is TGTGCCAGCAGCCCAGGAATTCCTTCCTACGAGCAGTACTTC. It encodes CASSPGIPSYEQYF.

This chain links TRBV20-1 with TRBJ2-1, with 8 bases identical to TRBD2. Germline V gene sequence: CDR1 DFQATT, CDR2 SNEGSKA (reference sequence). Trimming removed 3 bases from V and 9 bases from J; junction bases left unmatched: 4. This CDR3 spans 12 amino acids. CDR3 nucleotide sequence: TGCAGTGCTAGCGGGAGGGCCCGTGAGCAGTTCTTC. It specifies CSASGRAREQFF.

Many counts were recorded for this clonotype. The chain recombines TRBV20-1 with TRBJ2-7; the D is unclear. CDR3 length: 15 amino acids. The V and J ends lost 0 bases and 0 bases respectively, with 12 bases between them. Germline V gene sequence: CDR1 DFQATT, CDR2 SNEGSKA (reference sequence). The CDR3 DNA is TGCAGTGCTAGAGATCTTGCGTCGAGCTCCTACGAGCAGTACTTC. Its protein is CSARDLASSSYEQYF.

The chain carries TRBV10-2 and TRBJ2-1; TRBD1 matches 8 bases. CDR1 is WSHSY, CDR2 SAAADI, per germline. The CDR3 totals 15 residues. With V trimmed by 9 bases and J by 5 bases, 12 bases remained unmatched. The CDR3 sequence is CARRDAGGKDNEQFF. The CDR3 region has the DNA TGCGCCAGGAGAGACGCAGGGGGCAAGGACAATGAGCAGTTCTTC.

This sequence joins TRBV5-1 and TRBJ1-5; no clear D. The CDR3 has 13 amino acids. CDR1 and CDR2 from the germline V gene are SGHRS and YFSETQ. Trimming shortened V by 0 bases and J by 3 bases, and 4 bases separated the two germline ends. The CDR3 coding sequence is TGCGCCAGCAGCTTGGGGTACAATCAGCCCCAGCATTTT. The encoded protein is CASSLGYNQPQHF.

The rearrangement joins TRBV7-9 to TRBJ1-1; TRBD1 is a possible D gene (6 bases). Germline V gene data show CDR1 as SEHNR and CDR2 as FQNEAQ (reference sequence). The CDR3 is 15 residues long. Trimming took off 0 bases at V and 4 bases at J, with 12 bases between the two ends. CDR3 nucleotide sequence: TGTGCCAGCAGCTTAGCCGCTGGGACACTCACTGAAGCTTTCTTT. Its protein product is CASSLAAGTLTEAFF.

Only a few counts were recorded for this clonotype. The chain recombines TRBV18 with TRBJ1-1; the D is unclear. The V and J ends lost 2 bases and 1 base respectively, with 8 bases between them. Germline CDR1 is KGHSH and CDR2 is LQKENI. This CDR3 is 14 amino acids long. The CDR3, as DNA: TGTGCCAGCTCACCAGGCATAGGGAACACTGAAGCTTTCTTT. Residues: CASSPGIGNTEAFF.

At least ten counts were recorded for this clonotype. This sequence joins TRBV6-1 and TRBJ1-5; D is unclear. The ends were cut back, 8 bases at V and 0 bases at J, with 11 bases in the middle. The CDR3 length is 14 residues. CDR1 is MNHNS, CDR2 SASEGT, per germline. This CDR3 reads CASDRTISNQPQHF. The CDR3 DNA follows: TGTGCCAGCGATAGGACCATTAGCAATCAGCCCCAGCATTTT.

On this clonotype itself: Its ends do not fully match the called genes, so a read error is possible. The chain employs TRBV19 and TRBJ2-1, with D tentatively TRBD1 (6 bases). The CDR3 has 14 amino acids. Germline CDR1 LNHDA, CDR2 SQIVND (reference sequence). CDR3 in DNA: TGTACCAGTGGCTACACAGGGAACTACAATGAGCAGTTCTTC. This translates into CTSGYTGNYNEQFF.

This clonotype was seen a few times. The genes are TRBV7-8 and TRBJ2-7, with 8 nucleotides matching TRBD2. With 5 bases clipped from V and 6 bases from J, the junction kept 15 bases outside the gene matches. CDR3 size: 16 residues. Germline CDR1 reads SGHVS; CDR2 reads FQNEAQ. The CDR3 DNA sequence: TGTGCCAGCAGCCGCGGGACTAGGACCTCCCTCTGCGAGCAGTACTTC. Translated: CASSRGTRTSLCEQYF.

This chain joins TRBV5-1 and TRBJ2-5; 9 nucleotides agree with TRBD1. The germline gives CDR1 SGHRS, CDR2 YFSETQ. The CDR3 sequence is 13 residues long. V lost 4 bases, J lost 5 bases, and 3 bases stayed unmatched. The CDR3, as DNA: TGCGCCAGCAGCCGCGGACAGGGGGAGACCCAGTACTTC. This codes for CASSRGQGETQYF.

The J gene is TRBJ2-5, the V gene TRBV29-1; D unclear. The CDR3 totals 14 residues. The V end lost 6 bases, the J end lost 0 bases, and 14 bases lay between the germline ends. Per germline, CDR1 SQVTM and CDR2 ANQGSEA. CDR3 DNA sequence: TGCAGCGTCAAGGCCGTCCTGTACCAAGAGACCCAGTACTTC. Protein product: CSVKAVLYQETQYF.

The rearrangement links TRBV5-1 to TRBJ1-3, with no clear D. CDR1 and CDR2 from the germline V gene are SGHRS and YFSETQ. This CDR3 spans 16 amino acids. V was clipped by 0 bases and J by 0 bases, with 10 bases between them. CDR3 in DNA: TGCGCCAGCAGCTTGGCTCAGGAGAGCTCTGGAAACACCATATATTTT. Protein sequence: CASSLAQESSGNTIYF. The complete variable domain, with remaining parts taken from reference TRBV5-1 and TRBJ1-3, reads KAGVTQTPRYLIKTRGQQVTLSCSPISGHRSVSWYQQTPGQGLQFLFEYFSETQRNKGNFPGRFSGRQFSNSRSEMNVSTLELGDSALYLCASSLAQESSGNTIYFGEGSWLTVV.

This chain uses TRBV20-1 with TRBJ1-1; D ambiguous. The germline V gene encodes CDR1 DFQATT and CDR2 SNEGSKA (reference sequence). V was shortened by 3 bases and J by 1 base, with 9 bases between the two germline ends. This CDR3 region has 13 residues. DNA for the CDR3: TGCAGTGCTAGGAAGACGGAGAACACTGAAGCTTTCTTT. It is translated as CSARKTENTEAFF.

This clonotype was seen at least ten times. The chain couples TRBV6-2 or TRBV6-3 to TRBJ2-1; no definite D call. The germline V and J ends were trimmed by 2 bases and 8 bases, with 4 bases remaining between them. Germline-derived CDR1 and CDR2 are MNHEY and SVGEGT. This CDR3 spans 11 amino acids. The CDR3 DNA reads TGTGCCAGCAGTTACGGGTATGAGCAGTTCTTC. Residues: CASSYGYEQFF.

Regarding this clonotype: Germline is not matched at one junction end, which may reflect a read error. The chain employs TRBV19 and TRBJ2-1; 7 positions agree with TRBD2. The CDR3 has 14 residues. Per germline, CDR1 LNHDA and CDR2 SQIVND (reference sequence). The CDR3 sequence: CASSSGRAYNGQFF. CDR3 in DNA: TGTGCCAGTAGTAGTGGGAGGGCATACAATGGGCAGTTCTTC.

The rearrangement links TRBV12-3 or TRBV12-4 to TRBJ2-7; 10 bases are shared with TRBD2. This CDR3 is 14 amino acids long. V shed 5 bases and J 2 bases; nucleotides not matched to a gene: 3. In DNA, the CDR3 is TGTGCCAGCAGTACACTAGCGGGGACCTACGAGCAGTACTTC. This gives the protein CASSTLAGTYEQYF.

This clonotype has just a few counts. The chain employs TRBV20-1 and TRBJ2-7; 7 bases map to TRBD1. V gave up 6 bases and J gave up 5 bases; unmatched junction bases: 7. This CDR3 contains 12 residues. CDR1 is DFQATT and CDR2 is SNEGSKA in the germline V gene (reference sequence). The CDR3 is CSARTGEHEQYF. The CDR3 DNA reads TGCAGTGCAAGAACAGGGGAACACGAGCAGTACTTC.

This clonotype was detected a few times. This rearrangement joins TRBV29-1 to TRBJ2-7, with 8 bases identical to TRBD2. This CDR3 comprises 14 residues. The germline gives CDR1 SQVTM, CDR2 ANQGSEA. The ends lost 8 bases at V and 6 bases at J; junction bases unmatched: 15. The CDR3 DNA reads as TGCAGCTTAGCGGAGCGGGAGTATCCACTCGAGCAGTACTTC. This sequence encodes CSLAEREYPLEQYF.

Turning to this clonotype: Because the CDR3 is missing its conserved closing phenylalanine or tryptophan, this is likely a read error. CDR3 sequence reads: CASSLETGGGEQYL. The CDR3 DNA reads as TGCGCCAGCAGCCTCGAGACAGGGGGCGGCGAGCAGTACCTC. V usage is TRBV10-2 and J usage is TRBJ2-7; TRBD1 agrees at 10 bases. Germline lookup yields CDR1 WSHSY and CDR2 SAAADI. The trim removed 6 bases at V and 6 bases at J, leaving 8 bases unmatched. The CDR3 runs to 14 residues.

In its sample, this clonotype is medium-sized. The chain joins TRBV12-3 or TRBV12-4 to TRBJ2-1; D remains ambiguous. This CDR3 spans 12 amino acids. Trimming left V 2 bases short and J 8 bases short, with 7 bases between. The CDR3 is CASSLLLDEQFF. CDR3 nucleotide sequence: TGTGCCAGCAGTTTATTGCTGGATGAGCAGTTCTTC.

In its sample, this clonotype was seen a few times. The V call is TRBV5-1, the J call TRBJ2-7; D gene uncertain. Germline CDR1 SGHRS, CDR2 YFSETQ. V dropped 4 bases and J dropped 2 bases, with 10 bases sitting between them. CDR3 size: 13 residues. The CDR3 is CASSPGSTYEQYF. In DNA form, the CDR3 reads TGCGCCAGCAGCCCGGGTTCCACCTACGAGCAGTACTTC.

This rearrangement joins TRBV6-5 to TRBJ1-1, with a weak D call TRBD1 (5 bases). Germline V gene data show CDR1 as MNHEY and CDR2 as SVGAGI. Trimming removed 5 bases from V and 7 bases from J, with 17 bases in between. The CDR3 consists of 14 residues. CDR3 coding DNA: TGTGCCAGCAGTGAACCGGGCAGGGAGGGTGAAGCTTTCTTT. This sequence encodes CASSEPGREGEAFF.

This clonotype was counted a few times. This CDR3 reads CASSPTAALQGVPHSGNQPQHF. CDR3 in DNA: TGTGCCAGCAGTCCTACTGCGGCGTTGCAGGGTGTTCCCCATAGTGGCAATCAGCCCCAGCATTTT. V and J are TRBV12-3 or TRBV12-4 and TRBJ1-5; D might be TRBD1 (5 bases). Between the trimmed V and J ends, which lost 5 bases and 2 bases, there was a span of 34 bases. The CDR3 runs 22 residues.

The chain employs TRBV5-1 and TRBJ2-7, with 8 bases matching TRBD1. Germline V CDR1 and CDR2: SGHRS, YFSETQ. There are 15 residues in the CDR3. V gave up 4 bases and J gave up 7 bases; unmatched junction bases: 13. Here the CDR3 DNA reads TGCGCCAGCAGCCCGGACAGGGTCAACTACAATGAGCAGTACTTC. This encodes CASSPDRVNYNEQYF.

A note on this clonotype: Its ends do not fully match the called genes, so a read error is possible. The chain has TRBV7-2 and TRBJ2-1; 12 bases agree with TRBD2. The CDR3 covers 14 residues. CDR1 is SGHTA and CDR2 is FQGNSA in the germline V gene. The CDR3 DNA reads TGTGCCAGCAGCTTTCAATGGACTAGCGGGGATCCTAACTTC. This codes for CASSFQWTSGDPNF.

This clonotype was seen repeatedly, ten times or more. The chain is built from TRBV12-3 or TRBV12-4 and TRBJ2-3; D uncertain. Trimming removed 6 bases from V and 3 bases from J, with 10 bases in between. The CDR3 is made up of 13 amino acids. This CDR3 reads CASSPTTTDTQYF. The CDR3 nucleotides are TGTGCCAGCAGCCCGACAACTACAGATACGCAGTATTTT.

For this clonotype: At one boundary the junction diverges from the germline segment, which might be a read error. The chain uses TRBV6-1 and TRBJ2-7, with D possibly matching TRBD1 (6 bases). The CDR3 is 13 residues long. Germline CDR1 reads MNHNS; CDR2 reads SASEGT. CDR3 sequence reads: CASSPGQPHEQYF. DNA for the CDR3: TGTGCCAGCAGCCCGGGACAACCCCACGAACAGTACTTC.

J is TRBJ2-1 and V is TRBV20-1; the match to TRBD2 covers 7 bases. Per germline, CDR1 DFQATT and CDR2 SNEGSKA (reference sequence). The CDR3 is made up of 17 amino acids. In DNA, the CDR3 is TGCCGCGCCCATACTTTCCCCGGAGCGGGACGCTACAATGAGCAGTTCTTC. Protein product: CRAHTFPGAGRYNEQFF.

This clonotype appeared a few times. This chain joins TRBV20-1 and TRBJ1-2, with TRBD1 as a possible D gene (6 bases). From germline, CDR1 is DFQATT and CDR2 SNEGSKA (reference sequence). Trimming shortened V by 5 bases and J by 2 bases, and 9 bases separated the two germline ends. This CDR3 region has 12 residues. CDR3 in DNA: TGCAGTGCTGCCCAGGGGAACTATGGCTACACCTTC. Its translation: CSAAQGNYGYTF.

The CDR3 nucleotides read TGTGCCACCAGCAGAGATGGGGGGCATGAGGGTACGCAGTATTTT. This gives the protein CATSRDGGHEGTQYF. This rearrangement joins TRBV15 to TRBJ2-3; possibly TRBD1 or TRBD2 for D (6 bases each). V was shortened by 0 bases and J by 8 bases, with 15 bases between the two germline ends. The V gene's germline CDR1 is LNHNV and CDR2 YYDKDF (reference sequence). This CDR3 spans 15 amino acids. The whole variable domain, filled in from reference TRBV15 and TRBJ2-3, reads DAMVIQNPRYQVTQFGKPVTLSCSQTLNHNVMYWYQQKSSQAPKLLFHYYDKDFNNEADTPDNFQSRRPNTSFCFLDIRSPGLGDTAMYLCATSRDGGHEGTQYFGPGTRLTVL.